These 15 T cell receptor beta chains share one sample of origin, sequenced in a study of Graves' ophthalmopathy and Graves' hyperthyroidism. The authors amplified TCR beta CDR3 regions, and they did so from RNA transcripts for repertoire sequencing. In the first round, RT-PCR was carried out with HTBI primers, and a multiplex PCR formed the second round. TCRdb recomputed calls from the multiplex PCR reads with MiXCR, one row per CDR3 protein. The sample contains about 1.2 million distinct CDR3 sequences, 35% to 40% of which appear only once. The sequencing sample was made of peripheral blood or thyroid tissue (not recorded which). These receptors came from an adult man with Graves' hyperthyroidism.

As concerns this clonotype: A much more abundant neighbour one base away suggests this may be a read error. The genes are TRBV11-1 and TRBJ2-5, with a weak D call TRBD2 (5 bases). Trimming left V 4 bases short and J 3 bases short, with 21 bases between. CDR1 SGHAT and CDR2 FQDESV come from the germline V gene (reference sequence). This CDR3 contains 17 residues. For the CDR3, the DNA is TGTGCCAGCAGCTCTCTGGGAGAAAGAATTGGAGAAGAGACCCAGTACTTC. Translating gives CASSSLGERIGEETQYF.

This clonotype has a handful of counts. The chain carries TRBV12-3 or TRBV12-4 and TRBJ2-6; the D is unclear. Trimming took off 2 bases at V and 0 bases at J, with 8 bases between the two ends. The CDR3 extends over 16 amino acids. The CDR3 region has the DNA TGTGCCAGCAGTTTATCCCCAGTCTCTGGGGCCAACGTCCTGACTTTC. Protein: CASSLSPVSGANVLTF.

The chain carries TRBV5-1 and TRBJ1-5; 7 positions match TRBD1. Germline V gene sequence: CDR1 SGHRS, CDR2 YFSETQ. The CDR3 is made up of 11 amino acids. Trimming at V came to 5 bases and at J to 11 bases, leaving 4 bases not matched to a gene. The CDR3 here is CASRTGVTQHF. DNA for the CDR3: TGCGCCAGCAGAACAGGGGTGACCCAGCATTTT.

V gene TRBV11-2 combines with J gene TRBJ1-2; TRBD1 might be the D (5 bases). The V end lost 2 bases, the J end lost 5 bases, and 24 bases lay between the germline ends. Germline CDR1 SGHAT, CDR2 FQNNGV. The length of the CDR3 is 18 residues. The CDR3 nucleotides read TGTGCCAGCAGCTTATTCCCTGAGGAGGGGAGGATTTTGTATGGCTACACCTTC. This codes for CASSLFPEEGRILYGYTF.

This clonotype was detected a few times. No conserved phenylalanine or tryptophan ends this CDR3, so it is likely a read error. The limits of the CDR3 on the DNA are not certain, so only TCRdb's listed CDR3 is given. The chain is built from TRBV24-1 and TRBJ2-5. The CDR3 adds up to 8 amino acids, both ends counted. Per germline, CDR1 KGHDR and CDR2 SFDVKD. CDR3 amino acids: CATSDWYS.

The rearrangement joins TRBV6-1 to TRBJ2-7, with a tentative D call TRBD1 (6 bases). In germline, CDR1 is MNHNS, CDR2 SASEGT. V was trimmed by 6 bases and J by 4 bases, leaving 13 bases between them. The CDR3 covers 13 residues. CDR3 protein: CASSLGALYEQYF. As DNA, the CDR3 is TGTGCCAGCAGCTTGGGGGCACTATACGAGCAGTACTTC.

This clonotype was picked up many times. The rearrangement joins TRBV19 to TRBJ2-5; D is possibly TRBD1 or TRBD2 (6 bases each). CDR1 LNHDA and CDR2 SQIVND come from the germline V gene (reference sequence). The CDR3 covers 13 residues. The ends were cut back, 6 bases at V and 5 bases at J, with 13 bases in the middle. The CDR3 loop reads CASSQGRMETQYF. The DNA of the CDR3 is TGTGCCAGTAGCCAGGGGAGGATGGAGACCCAGTACTTC.

This clonotype was detected many times. The V call is TRBV2, the J call TRBJ1-2; D not resolved. V gave up 1 base and J gave up 8 bases, with 11 bases separating them. Germline lookup yields CDR1 SNHLY and CDR2 FYNNEI. The CDR3 totals 13 residues. The CDR3 protein is CASSEELYGGYTF. DNA for the CDR3: TGTGCCAGCAGTGAAGAATTATACGGCGGCTACACCTTC.

DNA of the CDR3: TGTGCCAGCAGCCCGCGGTTGGGGGGAAATGGCTACACCTTC. Translation gives CASSPRLGGNGYTF. The V and J genes are TRBV7-3 and TRBJ1-2; weak D call: TRBD1 (5 bases). The ends were cut back, 5 bases at V and 6 bases at J, with 16 bases in the middle. CDR1 is SGHTA, CDR2 FQGTGA, per germline. The CDR3 covers 14 residues.

For this clonotype: The junction shows a germline mismatch at one end, possibly a read error. The chain employs TRBV7-2 and TRBJ2-2, with D possibly being TRBD2 (6 bases). From germline, CDR1 is SGHTA and CDR2 FQGNSA. The CDR3 extends over 15 amino acids. CDR3 amino acids: CASSQDQLAREELFF. CDR3 sequence (DNA): TGCGCCAGCAGCCAAGATCAACTAGCTAGAGAAGAGCTGTTTTTT.

The chain uses TRBV7-2 and TRBJ2-7; possible D gene TRBD2, 5 bases. The CDR3 length is 15 residues. The germline V gene encodes CDR1 SGHTA and CDR2 FQGNSA. V was shortened by 8 bases and J by 3 bases, with 20 bases between the two germline ends. The CDR3 sequence is CASCLVGEWIYEQYF. The DNA for the CDR3 is TGTGCCAGCTGCCTCGTCGGGGAATGGATCTACGAGCAGTACTTC.

The chain couples TRBV20-1 to TRBJ1-2; no reliable D call. Trimming stripped 2 bases from V and 1 base from J, with 5 bases between. The CDR3 contains 12 residues. Germline lookup yields CDR1 DFQATT and CDR2 SNEGSKA (reference sequence). CDR3 coding DNA: TGCAGTGCTAGACCGATTAACTATGGCTACACCTTC. Translated: CSARPINYGYTF.

This clonotype was counted ten times or more. The gene calls are TRBV10-3 and TRBJ1-5, with D perhaps matching TRBD1 (6 bases). The CDR3 has 16 amino acids. The ends were cut back, 0 bases at V and 1 base at J, with 10 bases in the middle. From germline, CDR1 is ENHRY and CDR2 SYGVKD. The CDR3, as DNA: TGTGCCATCAGTGAGTCTCGAGGGGGAAGCAATCAGCCCCAGCATTTT. It is translated as CAISESRGGSNQPQHF.

The count of this clonotype is one. The CDR3 is CASSIGTGGNIQYF. CDR3 nucleotide sequence: TGTGCCAGTAGTATAGGGACAGGGGGAAACATTCAGTACTTC. This chain joins TRBV19 and TRBJ2-4, with 10 bases lining up with TRBD1. In germline, CDR1 is LNHDA, CDR2 SQIVND (reference sequence). The CDR3 totals 14 residues. Trimming at V came to 1 base and at J to 6 bases, leaving 0 bases not matched to a gene.

Note on this clonotype: This clone may be a read error of a much larger clone one base away. The rearrangement uses TRBV19 and TRBJ2-7; D uncertain. The CDR3 runs 15 residues. The germline V gene has CDR1 LNHDA and CDR2 SQIVND (reference sequence). Trimming removed 4 bases from V and 5 bases from J, with 18 bases in between. CDR3 in DNA: TGTGCCAGTAGTACTGAGAGGAGTCCCACCGACGAGCAGTACTTC. Translation gives CASSTERSPTDEQYF. The full variable domain, its missing parts supplied by reference TRBV19 and TRBJ2-7, is DGGITQSPKYLFRKEGQNVTLSCEQNLNHDAMYWYRQDPGQGLRLIYYSQIVNDFQKGDIAEGYSVSREKKESFPLTVTSAQKNPTAFYLCASSTERSPTDEQYFGPGTRLTVT.